This note documents a single TCR beta chain sequence. Germline values: CDR1 SGHNT, CDR2 YYREEE (reference sequence). Deletions cut 3 bases from V and 4 bases from J, with 22 bases between. The CDR3 length is 18 residues. The data stem from a study of blood T cell repertoires in COVID-19. Across the study: Samples taken during acute and convalescent COVID-19 were collected in the United States, Italy and Spain. The analysed material was cDNA or gDNA that came from T cells, B-cell-depleted T cells, or PBMCs.

In the original processing: Amplification of reference gene primers provided the estimated nucleated cell counts. TCRdb's copy holds only in-frame clones and misses some; the assay was immunoSEQ multiplex PCR. The D gene and trimming were derived from the DNA, and the V and J assignments and clone size from that table. The data hold roughly 76,000 clones, with approximately 90% observed a single time. The gene calls are TRBV5-4 and TRBJ2-2; possibly TRBD2 for D (6 bases). This sequence was found in a man aged 65 to 79 with active or convalescent COVID-19. Sequencing was done on a sample of peripheral blood. The CDR3 spells CASSSGSLGSSITGELFF. As DNA, the CDR3 is TGTGCCAGCAGCTCCGGGAGTCTGGGTTCAAGTATCACCGGGGAGCTGTTTTTT. Together with reference TRBV5-4 and TRBJ2-2, the CDR3 gives the full variable domain: ETGVTQSPTHLIKTRGQQVTLRCSSQSGHNTVSWYQQALGQGPQFIFQYYREEENGRGNFPPRFSGLQFPNYSSELNVNALELDDSALYLCASSSGSLGSSITGELFFGEGSRLTVL.